The 29 T cell receptor beta chains below were found in one sample sequenced in a study of vaccination and CD4 T cells after COVID-19. These receptors are not linked to any known antigen. Oncomine TCR Beta short-read sequencing was applied to DNA from cultured CD4+ T cells. TCRdb re-derived calls from the PCR reads in MiXCR, one entry per CDR3 protein. This table holds 15,000 to 20,000 distinct CDR3 sequences, roughly 45% found once. Treatment reported: approximately 9-day PBMC culture with coronavirus spike peptide pools or control peptides (ViraFEST assay). Source: CD4+ T cells from blood, cultured in vitro, taken before SARS-CoV-2 vaccination. The receptors stem from a human donor who received a COVID-19 vaccine.

The chain employs TRBV7-2 and TRBJ2-3, with D unclear. V was shortened by 0 bases and J by 2 bases, with 3 bases between the two germline ends. From germline, CDR1 is SGHTA and CDR2 FQGNSA. The CDR3 loop spans 13 amino acids. CDR3: CASSLASTDTQYF. CDR3 sequence (DNA): TGTGCCAGCAGCTTAGCCTCCACAGATACGCAGTATTTT. Based on the CDR3 plus reference TRBV7-2 and TRBJ2-3, the full variable domain is GAGVSQSPSNKVTEKGKDVELRCDPISGHTALYWYRQSLGQGLEFLIYFQGNSAPDKSGLPSDRFSAERTGGSVSTLTIQRTQQEDSAVYLCASSLASTDTQYFGPGTRLTVL.

The V and J genes are TRBV18 and TRBJ1-3, with D maybe TRBD1 (5 bases). This CDR3 comprises 15 residues. Deletions cut 3 bases from V and 0 bases from J, with 9 bases between. CDR1 is KGHSH and CDR2 is LQKENI in the germline V gene. The CDR3 loop reads CASSPGRHSGNTIYF. In DNA form, the CDR3 reads TGTGCCAGCTCACCGGGACGGCACTCTGGAAACACCATATATTTT. Filled out from reference TRBV18 and TRBJ1-3, the complete variable domain reads NAGVMQNPRHLVRRRGQEARLRCSPMKGHSHVYWYRQLPEEGLKFMVYLQKENIIDESGMPKERFSAEFPKEGPSILRIQQVVRGDSAAYFCASSPGRHSGNTIYFGEGSWLTVV.

The chain carries TRBV9 and TRBJ2-3; 13 nucleotides match TRBD2. With 4 bases clipped from V and 3 bases from J, the junction kept 8 bases outside the gene matches. Germline values: CDR1 SGDLS, CDR2 YYNGEE. The CDR3 consists of 17 residues. Here the CDR3 DNA reads TGTGCCAGCAGCCCGTGGACTAGCGGGGGACCTACAGATACGCAGTATTTT. Its protein product is CASSPWTSGGPTDTQYF.

The chain couples TRBV6-1 to TRBJ1-4; possibly TRBD1 for D (6 bases). Germline assignment: CDR1 MNHNS and CDR2 SASEGT. V lost 7 bases, J lost 0 bases, and 12 bases lay in between. The CDR3 loop spans 15 amino acids. CDR3 region: CASTRQAPTNEKLFF. The CDR3 DNA reads TGTGCCAGCACCCGACAGGCCCCAACTAATGAAAAACTGTTTTTT.

The V gene is TRBV2, the J gene TRBJ1-6; D is undetermined. Germline V lookup: CDR1 SNHLY, CDR2 FYNNEI. The CDR3 sequence is 15 residues long. Deletions cut 6 bases from V and 6 bases from J, with 15 bases between. CDR3 nucleotide sequence: TGTGCCAGCAGCGACCGCCTGGGGAGTAATTCACCCCTCCACTTT. Translated: CASSDRLGSNSPLHF. The variable domain in full, with the rest retrieved from reference TRBV2 and TRBJ1-6, is EPEVTQTPSHQVTQMGQEVILRCVPISNHLYFYWYRQILGQKVEFLVSFYNNEISEKSEIFDDQFSVERPDGSNFTLKIRSTKLEDSAMYFCASSDRLGSNSPLHFGNGTRLTVT.

The table lists this clonotype with a few counts. The chain recombines TRBV6-1 with TRBJ2-3, with 8 nucleotides matching TRBD2. V shed 11 bases, J shed 1 base, and the junction held 8 bases outside the gene matches. CDR3 size: 14 residues. Germline loops: CDR1 MNHNS, CDR2 SASEGT. The CDR3 nucleotides are TGTGCCGTCAAGGGACTAGGGGGCACAGATACGCAGTATTTT. Amino acid sequence: CAVKGLGGTDTQYF.

The chain employs TRBV23-1 and TRBJ2-2, with TRBD1 as a possible D gene (6 bases). TRBV23-1 is an ORF, with its function uncertain. The length of the CDR3 is 14 residues. CDR3 sequence: CAIQGTLNTGELFF. Written as DNA, the CDR3 is TGCGCTATCCAGGGGACATTGAACACCGGGGAGCTGTTTTTT.

This clonotype has a handful of counts. The chain is built from TRBV2 and TRBJ2-5, with no clear D. The CDR3 runs to 12 residues. V was pared by 8 bases and J by 5 bases, with 12 bases between. Germline CDR1 reads SNHLY; CDR2 reads FYNNEI. The CDR3 loop is CASGPIRETQYF. The DNA for the CDR3 is TGTGCCAGCGGACCCATTAGGGAGACCCAGTACTTC.

The chain couples TRBV18 to TRBJ2-1, with TRBD2 identical over 12 bases. Germline V gene lookup returns CDR1 KGHSH and CDR2 LQKENI. The CDR3 has 15 residues. Trimming took 5 bases from V and 7 from J; bases not matched to a gene: 6. DNA for the CDR3: TGTGCCAGCTCAAAGACTAGCGGGGGTAAAAATGAGCAGTTCTTC. Amino acid sequence: CASSKTSGGKNEQFF. Full variable domain (remainder filled in from reference TRBV18 and TRBJ2-1): NAGVMQNPRHLVRRRGQEARLRCSPMKGHSHVYWYRQLPEEGLKFMVYLQKENIIDESGMPKERFSAEFPKEGPSILRIQQVVRGDSAAYFCASSKTSGGKNEQFFGPGTRLTVL.

The rearrangement uses TRBV6-1 and TRBJ1-2, with D uncertain. Germline values: CDR1 MNHNS, CDR2 SASEGT. The CDR3 totals 13 residues. The V gene lost 2 bases and the J gene lost 4 bases, with 8 bases spanning the gap. The CDR3 region has the DNA TGTGCCAGCAGTGAATATCTGGGCTATGGCTACACCTTC. Protein: CASSEYLGYGYTF.

The chain is built from TRBV29-1 and TRBJ1-1; D remains unclear. The CDR3 is 12 amino acids. The germline V and J ends were trimmed by 1 base and 1 base, with 4 bases remaining between them. Germline CDR1 reads SQVTM; CDR2 reads ANQGSEA. The CDR3 here is CSVEGTNTEAFF. DNA of the CDR3: TGCAGCGTTGAAGGGACGAACACTGAAGCTTTCTTT.

The chain combines TRBV20-1 with TRBJ2-3; 11 positions match TRBD2. Germline V CDR1 and CDR2: DFQATT, SNEGSKA (reference sequence). The length of the CDR3 is 16 residues. With 0 bases clipped from V and 3 bases from J, the junction kept 5 bases outside the gene matches. The CDR3 spells CSARDQGLAETDTQYF. The CDR3 DNA sequence: TGCAGTGCTAGAGATCAGGGACTAGCGGAAACAGATACGCAGTATTTT.

This chain joins TRBV12-3 or TRBV12-4 and TRBJ2-3; no clear D. This CDR3 has 15 amino acids. V shed 3 bases and J shed 0 bases, with 10 bases lying between them. CDR3 DNA: TGTGCCAGCAGTTTTCACGGATCCAGCACAGATACGCAGTATTTT. Translated: CASSFHGSSTDTQYF.

The table lists this clonotype with a few counts. This sequence joins TRBV24-1 and TRBJ1-2, with a tentative D call TRBD1 (5 bases). The V gene lost 6 bases and the J gene lost 0 bases, with 7 bases spanning the gap. This CDR3 has 13 amino acids. From germline, CDR1 is KGHDR and CDR2 SFDVKD. The CDR3 DNA sequence: TGTGCCACCAGTTCGACAGCTAACTATGGCTACACCTTC. Translated: CATSSTANYGYTF.

The chain recombines TRBV3-1 with TRBJ1-3; D is unclear. CDR1 and CDR2 from the germline V gene are LGHDT and YNNKEL (reference sequence). V gave up 0 bases and J gave up 0 bases, with 9 bases separating them. The CDR3 totals 16 residues. The CDR3 sequence is CASSQDARSSGNTIYF. The CDR3, as DNA: TGTGCCAGCAGCCAAGATGCCAGAAGCTCTGGAAACACCATATATTTT.

In this sample, this clonotype turned up a few times. V usage is TRBV20-1 and J usage is TRBJ2-1; weak D call: TRBD1 (7 bases). CDR1 DFQATT and CDR2 SNEGSKA come from the germline V gene (reference sequence). The CDR3 extends over 16 amino acids. V shed 0 bases and J shed 0 bases, with 12 bases lying between them. Here the CDR3 DNA reads TGCAGTGCTAGAGATCGCAGGGGGGACTCCTACAATGAGCAGTTCTTC. This translates into CSARDRRGDSYNEQFF.

This clonotype showed up just a few times. The CDR3 DNA is TGCAGTGCTAGTTCCCCTGGAACCCCGGGTGAAAAACTGTTTTTT. It specifies CSASSPGTPGEKLFF. The rearrangement uses TRBV20-1 and TRBJ1-4; unclear D gene. The CDR3 spans 15 residues. The V gene lost 3 bases and the J gene lost 7 bases, with 18 bases spanning the gap. Looked up from germline, CDR1 is DFQATT and CDR2 is SNEGSKA (reference sequence).

This chain uses TRBV2 with TRBJ1-5, with 8 nucleotides matching TRBD1. Germline V gene lookup returns CDR1 SNHLY and CDR2 FYNNEI. This CDR3 has 14 residues. Trimming cost V 8 bases and J 2 bases; bases outside gene matches: 5. CDR3 in amino acids: CASGSDRGNQPQHF. The CDR3 DNA reads TGTGCCAGCGGATCGGACAGGGGCAATCAGCCCCAGCATTTT.

This clonotype turned up a few times. The chain has TRBV30 and TRBJ1-5; D uncertain. CDR3 length: 12 residues. Trimming left V 7 bases short and J 3 bases short, with 10 bases between. Germline-derived CDR1 and CDR2 are GTSNPN and SVGIG (reference sequence). This CDR3 is CAYGEDNQPQHF. The DNA of the CDR3 is TGTGCCTACGGGGAGGACAATCAGCCCCAGCATTTT.

This chain connects TRBV12-3 or TRBV12-4 to TRBJ2-1, with 10 bases fitting TRBD2. CDR3 size: 15 residues. V shed 2 bases and J 4 bases; nucleotides not matched to a gene: 2. For the CDR3, the DNA is TGTGCCAGCAGTTTAACTAGCGGGGTATACAATGAGCAGTTCTTC. It codes for CASSLTSGVYNEQFF.

The CDR3, as DNA: TGTGCCATGGTCCCAGGCACCGGGGAGCTGTTTTTT. Its protein product is CAMVPGTGELFF. V is TRBV7-9 and J is TRBJ2-2; D gene unclear. The CDR3 runs 12 residues. Trimming cost V 10 bases and J 4 bases, with 10 bases left between them. Germline loops: CDR1 SEHNR, CDR2 FQNEAQ (reference sequence).

The genes are TRBV30 and TRBJ1-5; D unresolved. Germline loops: CDR1 GTSNPN, CDR2 SVGIG (reference sequence). This CDR3 has 14 amino acids. Trimming took off 0 bases at V and 0 bases at J, with 6 bases between the two ends. The CDR3 loop reads CAWSVVGSNQPQHF. The DNA for the CDR3 is TGTGCCTGGAGTGTCGTCGGTAGCAATCAGCCCCAGCATTTT.

This clonotype turned up a few times. The gene calls are TRBV29-1 and TRBJ2-1; 7 bases line up with TRBD2. In germline, CDR1 is SQVTM, CDR2 ANQGSEA. The CDR3 spans 14 residues. J gave up 4 bases and V 7 bases, and 10 bases lay outside the gene matches. CDR3 residues: CSGDAGDVYNEQFF. Here the CDR3 DNA reads TGCAGCGGGGATGCGGGGGACGTATACAATGAGCAGTTCTTC.

The chain recombines TRBV20-1 with TRBJ2-2; 8 bases are a match to TRBD1. This CDR3 region has 14 residues. Germline V gene lookup returns CDR1 DFQATT and CDR2 SNEGSKA (reference sequence). The J segment lost 3 bases and the V segment lost 6 bases, leaving 6 bases of the junction unmatched. Here the CDR3 reads CSARTGRDTGELFF. CDR3 nucleotides: TGCAGTGCAAGGACAGGGCGCGACACCGGGGAGCTGTTTTTT.

In its sample, this clonotype was seen a few times. This chain uses TRBV6-1 with TRBJ1-6; TRBD1 is a possible D gene (6 bases). The ends were cut back, 6 bases at V and 10 bases at J, with 19 bases in the middle. CDR1 MNHNS and CDR2 SASEGT come from the germline V gene. CDR3 length: 15 amino acids. The chain's CDR3 is CASSVGGSGGSPLHF. CDR3 nucleotide sequence: TGTGCCAGCAGCGTCGGGGGAAGCGGGGGCTCACCCCTCCACTTT.

This chain joins TRBV20-1 and TRBJ2-5, with 8 bases that match TRBD1. There are 17 residues in the CDR3. V shed 0 bases, J shed 5 bases, and the junction held 14 bases outside the gene matches. CDR1 is DFQATT and CDR2 is SNEGSKA in the germline V gene (reference sequence). Here the CDR3 DNA reads TGCAGTGCTAGAGACCGGGGTAGGCAGGGGGCTAGGGAGACCCAGTACTTC. Protein sequence: CSARDRGRQGARETQYF.

This chain connects TRBV6-1 to TRBJ1-5, with 9 nucleotides matching TRBD1. The CDR3 is made up of 15 amino acids. The V and J ends lost 2 bases and 2 bases, in that order; junction bases with no gene match: 1. Germline V lookup: CDR1 MNHNS, CDR2 SASEGT. DNA of the CDR3: TGTGCCAGCAGTGAATGGGACAGGGGCAATCAGCCCCAGCATTTT. Encoded protein: CASSEWDRGNQPQHF.

In this sample, this clonotype turned up a few times. Written as DNA, the CDR3 is TGTGCCAGCAGCTGGGGGACAGTCGTCCAAGAGACCCAGTACTTC. It yields the protein CASSWGTVVQETQYF. J is TRBJ2-5 and V is TRBV21-1; the tabulated D call, TRBD1, remains unverified against the DNA. TRBV21-1 is an annotated pseudogene. CDR3 length: 15 residues.

The chain links TRBV20-1 to TRBJ2-3; possibly TRBD1 for D (6 bases). CDR1 and CDR2 (germline): DFQATT, SNEGSKA (reference sequence). This CDR3 has 14 amino acids. The V end lost 1 base, the J end lost 3 bases, and 11 bases lay between the germline ends. The CDR3 is CSARVNRETDTQYF. The CDR3 region has the DNA TGCAGTGCTAGAGTCAACAGGGAAACAGATACGCAGTATTTT.